This T cell receptor beta chain was sequenced during a study of shared clonotypes between healthy human individuals. Study observations and caveats: Estimated richness values were generally larger in naive subsets than in memory subsets.

Naive CD8 populations comprised CD45RO-negative cells positively selected for CCR7, excluding terminally differentiated effector memory CD45RA+ cells. The assay used deep level. Measured with immunoSEQ multiplex PCR; TCRdb has only the in-frame clones, and not every one. The sample records roughly 1,800,000 clones, roughly 94% being singletons. A word on this clone: Its antigen is undetermined.

Germline CDR1 is SGDLS and CDR2 is YYNGEE. With 6 bases removed from V and 0 bases from J, the gap between germline ends came to 12 bases. The CDR3 covers 14 residues. The sequence derives from a young man in good health. Sample: naive CD8+ T cells sorted from blood. This sequence joins TRBV9 and TRBJ1-2, with D maybe TRBD1 (6 bases). The CDR3 reads CASTSGVTNYGYTF. The DNA of the CDR3 is TGTGCCAGCACCTCAGGGGTCACTAACTATGGCTACACCTTC.